This T cell receptor beta chain was recovered during a study of blood T cell repertoires in COVID-19 (dated by TCRdb to between 2020 and 2021). Looking at the study overall: Samples covering the acute and convalescent phases of COVID-19 were provided by collaborators in the United States, Italy and Spain. The prospective study material was composed of cDNA or gDNA derived from T cells, B-cell-depleted T cells, or PBMCs. Subjects who had been exposed to COVID-19, were actively infected with it, or had recovered from it provided the deeply sampled blood TCRbeta repertoires that made up the dataset. The repertoires were released in a freely available public database meant as a resource for research on the immune response to SARS-CoV-2. Samples were obtained from the ongoing ImmuneRACE study (first 160 participants) and from 1,254 subjects provided by 6 global collaborators. A de-identified subject ID, COVID-19 status, age in years and sex were almost always included in the sample metadata. HLA class I and class II types, where available, came from metadata supplied by the sample provider rather than from assay-based typing.

TCRbeta CDR3 regions were amplified from genomic DNA using the immunoSEQ Assay, a bias-controlled multiplex PCR. Regarding the original processing steps: The number of nucleated cells in each sample was estimated by amplification of reference gene primers within the assay. To quantify the absolute abundance of each unique TCRbeta CDR3 rearrangement, sequence reads were collapsed and filtered. Productive Simpson clonality was computed per sample as the square root of Simpson's diversity index over productive rearrangements. Sourced from immuneACCESS, this table was stored by TCRdb with only in-frame sequences that have V and J called. A share of the clones is absent; for the studies checked, an unresolved V gene accounts for under half, and the remainder has no known explanation. The D gene and trimming were derived from the DNA, and the V and J assignments and clone size from that table. Recorded for this sample are about 25,000 clones; roughly 89% of them occurred a single time. Roughly a quarter of the sample is in the top ten clones.

General conclusions and limits of the study: The amount of clinical and demographic metadata varied by source and participant and was provided uncurated.

Note on this clone: The specificity of this receptor is unknown. Base qualities are not provided; no much larger clone lies one nucleotide away.

The trim is 5 bases for V and 2 bases for J, with a gap of 13 bases between the germline ends. As encoded in the germline V gene, CDR1 is LGHNT while CDR2 is FRNRAP. Spanning cysteine to phenylalanine, the CDR3 consists of 14 amino acids. Just the 42-base CDR3 DNA is kept, in frame starting at base 1. One collaborating source in Seattle enrolled patients during active infection and followed them longitudinally through the course of disease. Whole blood was collected in K2EDTA tubes by collaborating institutions according to the institutions' own protocols. For TCRbeta analysis, collaborators shipped samples in one of three forms: frozen whole blood, isolated PBMCs, or DNA extracted from either of those sample types.

This receptor chain uses TRBV12-5 and TRBJ2-7; TRBD1 could be the D gene, as 5 bases match. The specimen was peripheral blood. The TCR sequence derives from a man between 65 and 85 years old with COVID-19, enrolled during active disease. The DNA sequence is TGTGCTAGTGGTGCTGGAACAGGAACCTACGAGCAGTACTTC. Its protein product is CASGAGTGTYEQYF.